This T cell receptor beta chain comes out of a study of human T cells and chemical hapten exposure. Overall study: Patients additionally received therapeutic doses of diphenylcyclopropenone on the scalp once a week, and this continued throughout the roughly 26-week study. General study points: Patch test score rose with PT1 expanded TCR count, significant at thresholds 8, 16 and 32, not 4. Significantly more large CDR3 similarity clusters arose among expanded TCRs than among controls.

The library tagged each cDNA molecule with unique molecular identifiers. TCRdb passed the RACE reads through MiXCR, listing each CDR3 protein once. The sample records hundreds of thousands of distinct CDR3 sequences, about 6.3% being singletons. CDR3 length equals 14 residues. Germline CDR1 and CDR2: SEHNR and FQNEAQ (reference sequence). The V end lost 5 bases, the J end lost 0 bases, and 10 bases lay between the germline ends. Comment on this clonotype: What it recognizes is unknown. Lacking the conserved final phenylalanine or tryptophan, this CDR3 likely reflects a read error.

Documented time point: patch test 2, 6 weeks after DPC sensitization. Treatment noted: therapeutic diphenylcyclopropenone sensitization with weekly scalp DPC. The gene calls are TRBV7-9 and TRBJ1-1; unclear D gene. This sequence was found in a young woman with alopecia areata. Some clones in this sample may be carry-over from other donors' samples. This material consisted of whole blood, taken in connection with sensitization to the hapten diphenylcyclopropenone (DPC). The CDR3 DNA is TGTGCCAGCAGCGCCGTGTTCGTGAACACTGAAGCTTTCTTA. As protein: CASSAVFVNTEAFL.